Sequencing of this T cell receptor beta chain was carried out in a study of T and B cells in COVID-19 patients. Study-level background: Most recovered patients had mild to moderate COVID-19 treated as outpatients.

Study results and caveats: Of about 2,400 TCR clusters found only in the recovered cohort, 31 had low generation probability. At recovery TRB diversity and richness exceeded healthy donors, after highly clonal active COVID-19 repertoires.

By frequency in the sample, this clonotype is medium-sized. Its antigen is not identified. Blood genomic DNA input for TRB amplification was 250-500 ng. Multiplex PCR with BIOMED2 TRB-A/B primer pools amplified TRB rearrangements. TCRdb reprocessed the multiplex PCR reads via MiXCR and lists one record per CDR3 protein. The sample includes approximately 16,000 distinct CDR3 sequences, under 30% seen only once; the top ten take roughly 1.2%. The CDR3 runs 12 residues. V was cut by 1 base and J by 6 bases, with 6 bases left in between. Germline values: CDR1 LNHDA, CDR2 SQIVND (reference sequence). The genes are TRBV19 and TRBJ1-1; no definite D call. The sequence came from a human donor who had recovered from COVID-19. The sequencing sample was made of blood. CDR3 loop: CASSIASAEAFF. The CDR3 DNA sequence: TGTGCCAGTAGTATAGCGAGTGCTGAAGCTTTCTTT.